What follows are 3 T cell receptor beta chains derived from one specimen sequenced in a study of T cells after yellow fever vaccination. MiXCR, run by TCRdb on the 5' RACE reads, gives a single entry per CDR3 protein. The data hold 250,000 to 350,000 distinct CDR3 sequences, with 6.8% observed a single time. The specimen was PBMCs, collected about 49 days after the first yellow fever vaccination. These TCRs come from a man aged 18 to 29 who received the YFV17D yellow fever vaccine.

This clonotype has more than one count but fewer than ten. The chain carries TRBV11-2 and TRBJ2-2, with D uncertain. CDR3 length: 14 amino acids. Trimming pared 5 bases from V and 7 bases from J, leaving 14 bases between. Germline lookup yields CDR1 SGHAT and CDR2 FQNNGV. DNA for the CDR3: TGTGCCAGCAGCCGGGTCCCGTCGTACGGGGAGCTGTTTTTT. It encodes CASSRVPSYGELFF.

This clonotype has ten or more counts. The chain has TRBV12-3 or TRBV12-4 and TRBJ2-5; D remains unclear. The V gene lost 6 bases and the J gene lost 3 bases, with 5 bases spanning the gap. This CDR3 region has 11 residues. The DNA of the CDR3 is TGTGCCAGCAGGCAAAAAGAGACCCAGTACTTC. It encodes CASRQKETQYF.

The CDR3 coding sequence is TGTGCCAGCAGCTTAACCCCTAGCGGGGGCCTCAATGAGCAGTTCTTC. Encoded protein: CASSLTPSGGLNEQFF. This chain links TRBV7-3 with TRBJ2-1; TRBD2 matches at 10 bases. V trimming: 0 bases; J trimming: 6 bases; junction bases outside the gene matches: 5. Germline V CDR1 and CDR2: SGHTA, FQGTGA. The CDR3 spans 16 residues.